Sequencing of this T cell receptor (beta chain) was carried out in a study of blood T cell repertoires in COVID-19 (dated by TCRdb to the early 2020s). General notes on the study: The collaborator samples originated in the United States, Italy and Spain and spanned the acute and convalescent phases of COVID-19. The prospective study material was composed of cDNA or gDNA derived from T cells, B-cell-depleted T cells, or PBMCs. Subjects who had been exposed to COVID-19, were actively infected with it, or had recovered from it provided the deeply sampled blood TCRbeta repertoires that made up the dataset. The repertoires were made available in a free public database intended to serve as a resource for research on the immune response to SARS-CoV-2. Samples came from the ongoing ImmuneRACE study (first 160 participants) plus 1,254 subjects from 6 global collaborators. The sample metadata nearly always contained a de-identified subject ID, COVID-19 status, age in years and sex. HLA class I and class II types, where available, came from metadata supplied by the sample provider rather than from assay-based typing.

Broader findings and caveats from the paper: Clinical and demographic metadata were provided uncurated, with the amount varying by source and participant.

TCRbeta CDR3 regions were amplified from genomic DNA using the immunoSEQ Assay, a bias-controlled multiplex PCR. The study's own analysis went as follows. The number of nucleated cells in each sample was estimated from the amplification of reference gene primers within the assay. To quantify the absolute abundance of each unique TCRbeta CDR3 rearrangement, sequence reads were collapsed and filtered. For each sample, productive Simpson clonality was calculated by taking the square root of Simpson's diversity index across productive rearrangements. In TCRdb, the immuneACCESS table is reduced to in-frame sequences with V and J assigned. These tables do not hold every clone; where another copy was compared, an unresolved V gene accounts for under half, and the others remain unexplained. The V and J calls and clone size were taken over from that table, and D and trimming were inferred from the DNA. The sample profile shows around 99,000 clones; 80% to 85% of them were found once. 4% to 5.5% of the sample goes to the ten largest clones.

Whole blood was collected in K2EDTA tubes by collaborating institutions according to the institutions' own protocols. For TCRbeta analysis, collaborators shipped samples in one of three forms: frozen whole blood, isolated PBMCs, or DNA extracted from either of those sample types. This clone was recorded a few times. Its antigen is still unknown. Base-call qualities are not available, and no considerably larger clone is one nucleotide away. CDR1 and CDR2, per the germline V gene, are SGHRS and YFSETQ. Reading from cysteine to phenylalanine, the CDR3 counts 9 amino acids. The only DNA kept is the CDR3, 27 bases in frame from the first base. The germline ends are 7 bases apart after V is trimmed by 3 bases and J by 15 bases.

Specimen: peripheral blood. This receptor was identified in a human donor in a cohort sampled during active COVID-19. The rearrangement joined TRBV5-1 to TRBJ2-1, and the D gene may be TRBD1, 5 bases matching. The nucleotides are TGCGCCAGCAGCTCAGGGTGGTTCTTC. This gives the protein CASSSGWFF.